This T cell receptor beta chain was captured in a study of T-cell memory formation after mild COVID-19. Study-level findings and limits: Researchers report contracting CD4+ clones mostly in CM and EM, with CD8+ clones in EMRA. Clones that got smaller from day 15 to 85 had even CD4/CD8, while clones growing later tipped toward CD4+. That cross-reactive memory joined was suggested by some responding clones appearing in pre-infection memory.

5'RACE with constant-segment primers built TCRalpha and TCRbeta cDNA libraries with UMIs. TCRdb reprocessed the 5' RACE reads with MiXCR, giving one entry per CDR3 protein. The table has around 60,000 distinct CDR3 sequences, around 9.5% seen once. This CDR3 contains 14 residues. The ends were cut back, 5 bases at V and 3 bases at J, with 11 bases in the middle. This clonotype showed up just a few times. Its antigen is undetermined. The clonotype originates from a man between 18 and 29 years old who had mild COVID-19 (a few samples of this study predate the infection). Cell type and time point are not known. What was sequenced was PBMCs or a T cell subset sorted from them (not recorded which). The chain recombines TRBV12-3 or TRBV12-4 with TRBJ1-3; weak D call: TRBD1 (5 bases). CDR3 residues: CASSPDRLGNTIYF. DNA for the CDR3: TGTGCCAGCAGTCCTGACAGACTTGGAAACACCATATATTTT.